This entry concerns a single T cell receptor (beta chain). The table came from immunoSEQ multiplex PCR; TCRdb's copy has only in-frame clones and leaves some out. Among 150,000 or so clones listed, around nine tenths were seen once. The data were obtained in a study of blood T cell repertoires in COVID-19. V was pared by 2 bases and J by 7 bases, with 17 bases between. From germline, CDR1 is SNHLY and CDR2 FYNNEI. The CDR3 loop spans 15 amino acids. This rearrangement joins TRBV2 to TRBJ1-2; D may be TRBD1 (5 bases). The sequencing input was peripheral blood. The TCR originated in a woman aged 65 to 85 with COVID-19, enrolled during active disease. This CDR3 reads CASSENEAGQRGYTF. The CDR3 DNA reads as TGTGCCAGCAGTGAAAATGAGGCAGGGCAACGTGGCTACACCTTC.